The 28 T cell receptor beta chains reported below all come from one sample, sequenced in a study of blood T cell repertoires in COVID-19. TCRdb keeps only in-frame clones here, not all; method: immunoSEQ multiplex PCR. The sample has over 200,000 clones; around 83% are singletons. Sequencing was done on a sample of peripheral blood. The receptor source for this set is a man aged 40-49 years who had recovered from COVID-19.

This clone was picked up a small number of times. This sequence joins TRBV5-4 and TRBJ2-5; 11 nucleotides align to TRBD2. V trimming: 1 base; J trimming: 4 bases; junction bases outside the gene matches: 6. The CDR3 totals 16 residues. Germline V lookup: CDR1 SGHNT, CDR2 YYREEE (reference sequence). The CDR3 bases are TGTGCCAGCAGCTTGATTCTAGCGGGAGGAGGAGAGACCCAGTACTTC. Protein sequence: CASSLILAGGGETQYF.

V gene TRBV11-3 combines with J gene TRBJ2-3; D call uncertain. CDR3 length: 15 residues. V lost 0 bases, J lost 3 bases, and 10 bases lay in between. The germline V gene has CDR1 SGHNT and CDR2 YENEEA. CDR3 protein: CASSLDFRRTDTQYF. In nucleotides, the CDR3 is TGTGCCAGCAGCTTAGATTTCCGGCGGACAGATACGCAGTATTTT. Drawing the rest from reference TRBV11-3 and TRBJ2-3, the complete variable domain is EAGVVQSPRYKIIEKKQPVAFWCNPISGHNTLYWYLQNLGQGPELLIRYENEEAVDDSQLPKDRFSAERLKGVDSTLKIQPAELGDSAVYLCASSLDFRRTDTQYFGPGTRLTVL.

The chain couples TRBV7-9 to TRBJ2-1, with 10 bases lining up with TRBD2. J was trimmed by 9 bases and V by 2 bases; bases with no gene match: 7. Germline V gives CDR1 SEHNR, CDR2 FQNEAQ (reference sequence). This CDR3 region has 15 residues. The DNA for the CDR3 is TGTGCCAGCAGCTTATCTAGCGGGAGAATCAGTGAGCAGTTCTTC. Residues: CASSLSSGRISEQFF.

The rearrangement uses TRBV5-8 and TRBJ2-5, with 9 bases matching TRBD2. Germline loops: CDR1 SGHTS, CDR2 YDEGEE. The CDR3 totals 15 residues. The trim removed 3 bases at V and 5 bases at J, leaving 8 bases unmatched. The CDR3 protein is CASSSEGTSSETQYF. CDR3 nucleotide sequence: TGTGCCAGCAGCTCCGAAGGGACTAGCAGCGAGACCCAGTACTTC.

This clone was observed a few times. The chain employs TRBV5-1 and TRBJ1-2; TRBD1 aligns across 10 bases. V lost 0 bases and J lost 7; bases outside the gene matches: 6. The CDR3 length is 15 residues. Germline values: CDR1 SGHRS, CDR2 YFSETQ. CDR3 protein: CASSLDPGTGAGYTF. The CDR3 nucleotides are TGCGCCAGCAGCTTGGACCCTGGGACAGGGGCTGGCTACACCTTC.

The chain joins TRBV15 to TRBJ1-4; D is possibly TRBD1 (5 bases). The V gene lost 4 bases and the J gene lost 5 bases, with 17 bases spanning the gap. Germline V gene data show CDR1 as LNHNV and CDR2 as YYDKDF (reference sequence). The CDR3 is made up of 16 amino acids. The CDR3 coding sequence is TGTGCCACCAGCACAAGCCTCAGGGATTTAAATGAAAAACTGTTTTTT. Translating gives CATSTSLRDLNEKLFF.

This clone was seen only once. The CDR3 coding sequence is TGTGCCAGCAGTGAATTTAGGCAGGGGGACTATGGCTACACCTTC. It codes for CASSEFRQGDYGYTF. The chain employs TRBV2 and TRBJ1-2; 7 nucleotides align to TRBD1. CDR1 is SNHLY and CDR2 is FYNNEI in the germline V gene. The CDR3 is 15 residues long. V shed 2 bases, J shed 3 bases, and the junction held 6 bases outside the gene matches.

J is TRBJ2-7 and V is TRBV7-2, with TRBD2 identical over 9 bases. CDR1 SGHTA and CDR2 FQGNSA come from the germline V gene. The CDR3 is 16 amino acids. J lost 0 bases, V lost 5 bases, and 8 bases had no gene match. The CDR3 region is CASSPGGSGSSYEQYF. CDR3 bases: TGTGCCAGCAGCCCCGGGGGTAGCGGGAGCTCCTACGAGCAGTACTTC.

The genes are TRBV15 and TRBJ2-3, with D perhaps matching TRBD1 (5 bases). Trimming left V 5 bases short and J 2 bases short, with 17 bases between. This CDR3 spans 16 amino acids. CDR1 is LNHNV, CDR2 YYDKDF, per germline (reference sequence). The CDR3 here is CATSSYGRTSTDTQYF. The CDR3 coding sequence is TGTGCCACCAGCTCCTACGGCAGGACATCCACAGATACGCAGTATTTT.

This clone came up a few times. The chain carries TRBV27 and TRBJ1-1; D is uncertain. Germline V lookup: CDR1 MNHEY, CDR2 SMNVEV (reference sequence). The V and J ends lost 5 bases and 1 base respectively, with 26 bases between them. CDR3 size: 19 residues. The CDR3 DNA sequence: TGTGCCAGCAGTCAAACCCAGCGGGGAGGGAGCGGAAAGAACACTGAAGCTTTCTTT. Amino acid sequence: CASSQTQRGGSGKNTEAFF.

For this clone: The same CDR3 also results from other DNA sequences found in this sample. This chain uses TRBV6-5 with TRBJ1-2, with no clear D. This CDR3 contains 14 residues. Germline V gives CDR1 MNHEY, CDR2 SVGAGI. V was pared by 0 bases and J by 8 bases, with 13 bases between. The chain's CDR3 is CASSYSSSGYGYTF. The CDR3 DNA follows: TGTGCCAGCAGTTACTCGTCGTCCGGGTACGGCTACACCTTC.

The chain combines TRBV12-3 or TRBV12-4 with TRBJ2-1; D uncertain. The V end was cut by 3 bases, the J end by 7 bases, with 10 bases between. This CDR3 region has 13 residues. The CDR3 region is CASSFISGNEQFF. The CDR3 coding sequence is TGTGCCAGCAGTTTTATTTCCGGGAATGAGCAGTTCTTC.

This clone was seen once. The CDR3 DNA sequence: TGTGCCTGGAGTGTACGGGCAAGCGGGAGGCCCTACGAGCAGTACTTC. Translated, it gives CAWSVRASGRPYEQYF. The J gene is TRBJ2-7, the V gene TRBV30, with 9 bases matching TRBD2. The J segment lost 2 bases and the V segment lost 0 bases, leaving 8 bases of the junction unmatched. There are 16 residues in the CDR3. Per germline, CDR1 GTSNPN and CDR2 SVGIG (reference sequence). The whole variable domain, filled in from reference TRBV30 and TRBJ2-7, reads SQTIHQWPATLVQPVGSPLSLECTVEGTSNPNLYWYRQAAGRGLQLLFYSVGIGQISSEVPQNLSASRPQDRQFILSSKKLLLSDSGFYLCAWSVRASGRPYEQYFGPGTRLTVT.

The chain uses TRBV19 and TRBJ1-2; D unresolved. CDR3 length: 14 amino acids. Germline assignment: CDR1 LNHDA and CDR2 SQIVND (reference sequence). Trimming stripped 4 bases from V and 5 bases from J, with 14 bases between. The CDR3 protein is CASSRSVARYGYTF. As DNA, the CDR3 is TGTGCCAGTAGTAGAAGTGTCGCCAGATATGGCTACACCTTC.

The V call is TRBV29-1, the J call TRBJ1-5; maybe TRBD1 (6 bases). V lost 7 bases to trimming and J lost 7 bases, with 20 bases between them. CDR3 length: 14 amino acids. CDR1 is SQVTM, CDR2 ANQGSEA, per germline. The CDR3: CSARTGGAGQPQHF. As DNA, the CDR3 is TGCAGCGCTCGGACGGGGGGCGCCGGACAGCCCCAGCATTTT. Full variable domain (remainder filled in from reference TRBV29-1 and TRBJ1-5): SAVISQKPSRDICQRGTSLTIQCQVDSQVTMMFWYRQQPGQSLTLIATANQGSEATYESGFVIDKFPISRPNLTFSTLTVSNMSPEDSSIYLCSARTGGAGQPQHFGDGTRLSIL.

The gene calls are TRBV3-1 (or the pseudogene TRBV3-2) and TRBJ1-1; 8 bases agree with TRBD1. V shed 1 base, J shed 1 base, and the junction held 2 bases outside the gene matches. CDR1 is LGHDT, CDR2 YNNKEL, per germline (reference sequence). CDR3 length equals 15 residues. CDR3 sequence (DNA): TGTGCCAGCAGCCAAGTAGGGACAGGGAACACTGAAGCTTTCTTT. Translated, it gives CASSQVGTGNTEAFF.

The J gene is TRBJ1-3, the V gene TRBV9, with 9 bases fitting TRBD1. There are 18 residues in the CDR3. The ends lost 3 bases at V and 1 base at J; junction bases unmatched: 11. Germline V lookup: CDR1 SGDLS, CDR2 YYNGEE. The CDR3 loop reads CASSDPPGTGRSGNTIYF. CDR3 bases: TGTGCCAGCAGCGACCCACCCGGGACAGGGCGGTCTGGAAACACCATATATTTT.

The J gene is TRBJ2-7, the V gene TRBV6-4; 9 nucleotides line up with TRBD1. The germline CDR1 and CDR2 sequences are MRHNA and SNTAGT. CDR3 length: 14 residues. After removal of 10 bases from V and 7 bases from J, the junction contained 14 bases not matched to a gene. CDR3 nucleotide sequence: TGTGCCACCATTCCGGGACAGGGACCCGGAGAGCAGTACTTC. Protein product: CATIPGQGPGEQYF.

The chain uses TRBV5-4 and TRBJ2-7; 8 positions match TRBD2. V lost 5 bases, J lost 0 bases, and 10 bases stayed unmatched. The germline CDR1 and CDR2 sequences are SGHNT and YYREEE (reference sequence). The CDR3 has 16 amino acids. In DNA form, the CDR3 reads TGTGCCAGCAGGAACGTAGCCGGGAGGGCCTCCTACGAGCAGTACTTC. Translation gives CASRNVAGRASYEQYF.

The CDR3 sequence: CASRGPLGANVLTF. CDR3 nucleotide sequence: TGTGCCAGCAGGGGCCCGTTAGGGGCCAACGTCCTGACTTTC. The V gene is TRBV27, the J gene TRBJ2-6, with no clear D. The CDR3 runs to 14 residues. The germline CDR1 and CDR2 sequences are MNHEY and SMNVEV (reference sequence). V shed 6 bases and J shed 4 bases, with 10 bases lying between them.

In DNA, the CDR3 is TGTGCCAGCAGCTTAGGTTACTCTGGAAACACCATATATTTT. This encodes CASSLGYSGNTIYF. The chain links TRBV7-9 to TRBJ1-3; D unclear. The V gene's germline CDR1 is SEHNR and CDR2 FQNEAQ (reference sequence). V shed 1 base and J shed 0 bases, with 4 bases lying between them. CDR3 length equals 14 residues.

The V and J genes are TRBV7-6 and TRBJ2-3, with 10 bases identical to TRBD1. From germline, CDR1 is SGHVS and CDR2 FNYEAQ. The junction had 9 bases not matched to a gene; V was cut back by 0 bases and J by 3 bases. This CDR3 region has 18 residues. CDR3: CASSLAHRLGQGTDTQYF. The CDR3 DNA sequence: TGTGCCAGCAGCTTAGCCCACCGGTTGGGACAGGGGACAGATACGCAGTATTTT.

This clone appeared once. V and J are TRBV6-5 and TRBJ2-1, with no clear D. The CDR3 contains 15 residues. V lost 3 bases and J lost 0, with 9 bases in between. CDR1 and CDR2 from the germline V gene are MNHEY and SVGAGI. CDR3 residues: CASSYSHSSYNEQFF. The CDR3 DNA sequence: TGTGCCAGCAGTTATAGTCACAGCTCCTACAATGAGCAGTTCTTC.

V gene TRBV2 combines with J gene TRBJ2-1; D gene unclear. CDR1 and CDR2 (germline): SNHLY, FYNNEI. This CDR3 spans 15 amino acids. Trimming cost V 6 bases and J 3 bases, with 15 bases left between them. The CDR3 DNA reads TGTGCCAGCAGGCTACAGAGCCCGAGCTACAATGAGCAGTTCTTC. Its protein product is CASRLQSPSYNEQFF.

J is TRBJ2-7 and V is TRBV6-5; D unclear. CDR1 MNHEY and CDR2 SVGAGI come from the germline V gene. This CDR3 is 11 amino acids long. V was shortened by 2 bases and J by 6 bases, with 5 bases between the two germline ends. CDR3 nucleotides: TGTGCCAGCAGTTACGGCCGCGAGCAGTACTTC. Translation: CASSYGREQYF.

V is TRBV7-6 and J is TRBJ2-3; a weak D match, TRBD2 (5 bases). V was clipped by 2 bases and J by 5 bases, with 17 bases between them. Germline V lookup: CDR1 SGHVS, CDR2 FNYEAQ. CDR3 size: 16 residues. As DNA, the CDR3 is TGTGCCAGCAGCTTAAGGCGAGCGGAGCAAGGAGATACGCAGTATTTT. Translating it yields CASSLRRAEQGDTQYF.

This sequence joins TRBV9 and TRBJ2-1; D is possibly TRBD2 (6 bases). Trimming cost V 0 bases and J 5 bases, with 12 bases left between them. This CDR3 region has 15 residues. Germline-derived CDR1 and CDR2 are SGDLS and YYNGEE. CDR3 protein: CASSVGIGGNNEQFF. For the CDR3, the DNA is TGTGCCAGCAGCGTAGGAATCGGGGGAAACAATGAGCAGTTCTTC.

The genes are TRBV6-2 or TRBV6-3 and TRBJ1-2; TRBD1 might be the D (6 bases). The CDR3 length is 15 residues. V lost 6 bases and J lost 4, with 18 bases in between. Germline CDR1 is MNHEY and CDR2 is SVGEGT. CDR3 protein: CASSLNLLQGYGYTF. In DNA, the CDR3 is TGTGCCAGCAGCCTAAACCTTCTACAGGGCTATGGCTACACCTTC.